One and the same sample provided the 21 T cell receptor beta chains below, sequenced in a study of cytomegalovirus exposure and HLA in healthy donors. The PCR was carried out with 60 Vbeta primers and 13 Jbeta primers. The assay was immunoSEQ multiplex PCR, and TCRdb's table has in-frame clones only and misses some. This repertoire shows about 62,000 clones, 65% to 80% found once; its top ten account for about 4.9%. Sample: PBMCs. The receptors were gathered from a woman in her 30s in good health and CMV-seronegative.

A few counts support this clone. The CDR3 DNA sequence: TGTGCCAGCAGTTTCGAGTCTAGCGGGAATAATGAGCAGTTCTTC. It specifies CASSFESSGNNEQFF. The chain carries TRBV28 and TRBJ2-1; TRBD2 matches at 9 bases. V shed 3 bases and J 7 bases; nucleotides not matched to a gene: 7. The CDR3 length is 15 residues. Germline V gene data show CDR1 as MDHEN and CDR2 as SYDVKM. The whole variable domain, remainder taken from reference TRBV28 and TRBJ2-1, is DVKVTQSSRYLVKRTGEKVFLECVQDMDHENMFWYRQDPGLGLRLIYFSYDVKMKEKGDIPEGYSVSREKKERFSLILESASTNQTSMYLCASSFESSGNNEQFFGPGTRLTVL.

The chain has TRBV5-4 and TRBJ2-5; maybe TRBD1 (5 bases). This CDR3 is built from 15 residues. V was pared by 3 bases and J by 1 base, with 13 bases between. CDR1 is SGHNT, CDR2 YYREEE, per germline (reference sequence). CDR3 nucleotides: TGTGCCAGCAGCTACCACTACAGGTCCCAAGAGACCCAGTACTTC. Its protein is CASSYHYRSQETQYF.

The chain carries TRBV19 and TRBJ2-1; 9 bases fit TRBD2. Germline V gene data show CDR1 as LNHDA and CDR2 as SQIVND (reference sequence). This CDR3 spans 16 amino acids. Trimming removed 4 bases from V and 1 base from J; junction bases left unmatched: 5. The CDR3 spells CASSTWLAGSYNEQFF. In nucleotides, the CDR3 is TGTGCCAGTAGTACATGGCTAGCGGGGTCCTACAATGAGCAGTTCTTC.

The chain is built from TRBV28 and TRBJ1-1, with a possible D match to TRBD1 (5 bases). V lost 8 bases and J 0 bases, leaving 10 bases between the germline ends. Per the germline V gene, CDR1 is MDHEN and CDR2 is SYDVKM. CDR3 length equals 13 residues. CDR3 in DNA: TGTGCCAGCGGGGGGAGCATGAACACTGAAGCTTTCTTT. It yields the protein CASGGSMNTEAFF.

The rearrangement uses TRBV6-1 and TRBJ1-5; possible D gene TRBD1, 6 bases. V was clipped by 0 bases and J by 6 bases, with 15 bases between them. The length of the CDR3 is 16 residues. Germline V CDR1 and CDR2: MNHNS, SASEGT. The CDR3 loop is CASSEAPGGGAQPQHF. The CDR3 DNA is TGTGCCAGCAGTGAAGCGCCGGGGGGCGGGGCTCAGCCCCAGCATTTT.

V usage is TRBV4-3 and J usage is TRBJ2-3; D gene unclear. CDR3 length: 14 amino acids. CDR1 and CDR2 (germline): LGHNA, YSLEER. Trimming took off 1 base at V and 4 bases at J, with 9 bases between the two ends. This CDR3 reads CASSQAAGPDTQYF. The CDR3 DNA reads as TGCGCCAGCAGCCAAGCGGCAGGCCCAGATACGCAGTATTTT.

The chain is built from TRBV5-6 and TRBJ2-2; 11 nucleotides agree with TRBD2. V shed 4 bases, J shed 8 bases, and the junction held 13 bases outside the gene matches. The CDR3 has 17 residues. The germline CDR1 and CDR2 sequences are SGHDT and YYEEEE. The CDR3 protein is CASSRWIGTSGLGELFF. In DNA form, the CDR3 reads TGTGCCAGCAGCCGCTGGATCGGGACTAGCGGCCTGGGGGAGCTGTTTTTT.

This chain uses TRBV19 with TRBJ2-1; D possibly corresponds to TRBD2 (6 bases). The CDR3 consists of 14 residues. Germline CDR1 reads LNHDA; CDR2 reads SQIVND (reference sequence). Trimming took 4 bases from V and 10 from J, leaving 17 bases between them. The CDR3 region is CASSTLSGRAEQFF. In DNA, the CDR3 is TGTGCCAGTAGTACCCTTAGCGGACGTGCGGAGCAGTTCTTC.

The J gene is TRBJ2-3, the V gene TRBV5-1, with TRBD2 matching over 8 bases. J gave up 1 base and V 0 bases, and 7 bases lay outside the gene matches. Germline V gene lookup returns CDR1 SGHRS and CDR2 YFSETQ. This CDR3 is 17 amino acids long. The CDR3 coding sequence is TGCGCCAGCAGCTTGGTTGTTGGGACTAGGGGCACAGATACGCAGTATTTT. Protein sequence: CASSLVVGTRGTDTQYF.

The sample holds a few counts of this clone. V is TRBV6-6 and J is TRBJ2-7; 7 bases are shared with TRBD2. Germline V gene lookup returns CDR1 MNHNY and CDR2 SVGAGI (reference sequence). V shed 9 bases and J 0 bases; nucleotides not matched to a gene: 8. CDR3 length: 14 residues. CDR3: CASRPGGSSYEQYF. DNA for the CDR3: TGTGCCAGTCGCCCGGGGGGAAGCTCCTACGAGCAGTACTTC.

V gene TRBV7-8 combines with J gene TRBJ2-1; TRBD2 aligns across 8 bases. V dropped 5 bases and J dropped 0; count of bases not matched to a gene: 9. Germline values: CDR1 SGHVS, CDR2 FQNEAQ. This CDR3 comprises 17 residues. The CDR3 coding sequence is TGTGCCAGCAGCCAATTTAGCGGGACCCTCTCCTACAATGAGCAGTTCTTC. It encodes CASSQFSGTLSYNEQFF.

This clone was picked up one time. CDR3 residues: CASRSQTGRGETQYF. The CDR3 DNA reads TGTGCCAGTAGATCACAGACAGGTCGAGGGGAGACCCAGTACTTC. The rearrangement joins TRBV19 to TRBJ2-5; D might be TRBD1 (6 bases). The CDR3 has 15 residues. The germline gives CDR1 LNHDA, CDR2 SQIVND (reference sequence). The V gene lost 6 bases and the J gene lost 5 bases, with 19 bases spanning the gap.

CDR3 sequence (DNA): TGTGCCAGCAGTTTCCGGGACAGGGGATTGGGAGATACGCAGTATTTT. It is translated as CASSFRDRGLGDTQYF. The rearrangement links TRBV28 to TRBJ2-3; 10 positions match TRBD1. V gave up 3 bases and J gave up 5 bases; unmatched junction bases: 8. Germline CDR1 reads MDHEN; CDR2 reads SYDVKM. The CDR3 contains 16 residues. Using reference TRBV28 and TRBJ2-3 for the parts outside the CDR3, the full variable domain is DVKVTQSSRYLVKRTGEKVFLECVQDMDHENMFWYRQDPGLGLRLIYFSYDVKMKEKGDIPEGYSVSREKKERFSLILESASTNQTSMYLCASSFRDRGLGDTQYFGPGTRLTVL.

The CDR3 DNA is TGCGCCAGCAGCTTGGGGACAGGGGGCAACACTGAAGCTTTCTTT. Residues: CASSLGTGGNTEAFF. This chain connects TRBV5-1 to TRBJ1-1, with 11 bases aligning to TRBD1. Germline assignment: CDR1 SGHRS and CDR2 YFSETQ. This CDR3 is 15 amino acids long. With 0 bases clipped from V and 2 bases from J, the junction kept 0 bases outside the gene matches.

The chain joins TRBV28 to TRBJ2-5; TRBD1 agrees at 9 bases. Germline CDR1 reads MDHEN; CDR2 reads SYDVKM. V was pared by 6 bases and J by 7 bases, with 3 bases of the junction left unmatched. This CDR3 has 12 amino acids. The CDR3 nucleotides read TGTGCCAGCAGCCCGGGACAGGGGACCCAGTACTTC. Translation gives CASSPGQGTQYF.

This clone was detected once. This chain connects TRBV27 to TRBJ2-3; 10 nucleotides agree with TRBD2. This CDR3 spans 15 amino acids. The germline V gene encodes CDR1 MNHEY and CDR2 SMNVEV (reference sequence). With 6 bases clipped from V and 2 bases from J, the junction kept 5 bases outside the gene matches. The CDR3 nucleotides read TGTGCCAGCAGGCCTGGACTAGCGGCCACAGATACGCAGTATTTT. Translation: CASRPGLAATDTQYF.

This clone has only one observation. The V gene is TRBV7-2, the J gene TRBJ2-7; the match to TRBD1 covers 8 bases. The CDR3 loop spans 16 amino acids. Per the germline V gene, CDR1 is SGHTA and CDR2 is FQGNSA. Trimming cost V 1 base and J 3 bases; bases outside gene matches: 8. This CDR3 is CASSLVGRGPDYEQYF. The CDR3 DNA reads as TGTGCCAGCAGCTTAGTTGGCAGGGGGCCGGACTACGAGCAGTACTTC.

The rearrangement uses TRBV30 and TRBJ2-1; 8 bases line up with TRBD1. Germline values: CDR1 GTSNPN, CDR2 SVGIG (reference sequence). With 4 bases clipped from V and 4 bases from J, the junction kept 9 bases outside the gene matches. The CDR3 contains 15 residues. The CDR3 nucleotides are TGTGCCTGGAAGAAACAGGGGGTTAGATACAATGAGCAGTTCTTC. Its translation: CAWKKQGVRYNEQFF.

This clone has only a few counts. This chain joins TRBV6-5 and TRBJ1-2; 7 nucleotides agree with TRBD1. V trimming: 6 bases; J trimming: 7 bases; junction bases outside the gene matches: 11. CDR3 length: 14 amino acids. The germline CDR1 and CDR2 sequences are MNHEY and SVGAGI. The CDR3 nucleotides read TGTGCCAGCAGCACAGGGGCCCGGTTAGTTGGCTACACCTTC. Its translation: CASSTGARLVGYTF.

This clone was detected once. The chain couples TRBV27 to TRBJ1-1; possibly TRBD1 for D (5 bases). This CDR3 has 13 amino acids. V was cut by 4 bases and J by 1 base, with 7 bases left in between. Germline assignment: CDR1 MNHEY and CDR2 SMNVEV (reference sequence). The CDR3 DNA sequence: TGTGCCAGCAGTTGGCAGGGGAACACTGAAGCTTTCTTT. This sequence encodes CASSWQGNTEAFF.

The chain carries TRBV11-2 and TRBJ2-5; unclear D gene. The V and J ends lost 4 bases and 3 bases respectively, with 6 bases between them. Germline V gene lookup returns CDR1 SGHAT and CDR2 FQNNGV. This CDR3 has 12 residues. The CDR3 DNA sequence: TGTGCCAGCAGCTCAGGAAAAGAGACCCAGTACTTC. Amino acids: CASSSGKETQYF.